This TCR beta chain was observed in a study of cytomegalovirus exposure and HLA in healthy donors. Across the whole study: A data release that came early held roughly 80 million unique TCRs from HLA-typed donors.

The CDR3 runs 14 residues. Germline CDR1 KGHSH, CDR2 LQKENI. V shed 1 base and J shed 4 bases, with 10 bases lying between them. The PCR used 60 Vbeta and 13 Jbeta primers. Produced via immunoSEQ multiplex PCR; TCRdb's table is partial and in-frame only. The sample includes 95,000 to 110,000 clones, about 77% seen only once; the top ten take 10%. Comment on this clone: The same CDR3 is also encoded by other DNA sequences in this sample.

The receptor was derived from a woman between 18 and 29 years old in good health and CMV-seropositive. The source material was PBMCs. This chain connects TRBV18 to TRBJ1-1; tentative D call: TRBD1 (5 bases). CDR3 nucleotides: TGTGCCAGCTCACCACAGGGTAGGGGCACTGAAGCTTTCTTT. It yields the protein CASSPQGRGTEAFF.